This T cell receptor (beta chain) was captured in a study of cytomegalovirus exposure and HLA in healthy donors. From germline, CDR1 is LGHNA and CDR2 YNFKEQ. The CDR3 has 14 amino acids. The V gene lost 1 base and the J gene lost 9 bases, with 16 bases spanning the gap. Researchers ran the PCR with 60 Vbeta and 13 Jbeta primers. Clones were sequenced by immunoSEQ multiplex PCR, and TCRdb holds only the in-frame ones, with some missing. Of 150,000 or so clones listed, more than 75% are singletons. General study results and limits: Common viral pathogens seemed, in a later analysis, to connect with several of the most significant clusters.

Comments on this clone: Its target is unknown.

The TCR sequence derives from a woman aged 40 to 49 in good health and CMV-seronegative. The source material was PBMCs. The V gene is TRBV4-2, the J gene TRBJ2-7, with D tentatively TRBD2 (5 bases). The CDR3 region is CASSQGLGPRGQYF. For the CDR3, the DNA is TGTGCCAGCAGCCAAGGTCTAGGGCCCCGGGGGCAGTACTTC.